What follows is one TCR beta chain and its context. The table came from immunoSEQ multiplex PCR; TCRdb's copy has only in-frame clones and leaves some out. This table holds over 150,000 clones, 75% to 90% found once. The data stem from a study of blood T cell repertoires in COVID-19. The J segment lost 1 base and the V segment lost 1 base, leaving 9 bases of the junction unmatched. The CDR3 spans 17 residues. From germline, CDR1 is SEHNR and CDR2 FQNEAQ (reference sequence). The sequenced sample consisted of PBMCs or T cells enriched from blood (not recorded which). The V call is TRBV7-9, the J call TRBJ1-1, with 7 bases that match TRBD1. The receptor was isolated from a woman in her 30s who had recovered from COVID-19. CDR3 sequence reads: CASSLDPGQTPNTEAFF. The DNA for the CDR3 is TGTGCCAGCAGCTTAGATCCGGGACAGACCCCGAACACTGAAGCTTTCTTT. Full variable domain (rest looked up from reference TRBV7-9 and TRBJ1-1): DTGVSQNPRHKITKRGQNVTFRCDPISEHNRLYWYRQTLGQGPEFLTYFQNEAQLEKSRLLSDRFSAERPKGSFSTLEIQRTEQGDSAMYLCASSLDPGQTPNTEAFFGQGTRLTVV.